These 31 T cell receptor beta chains were sequenced from one sample in a study of control samples from healthy donors and cancer patients. TCRdb's table, derived via immunoSEQ multiplex PCR, lists solely in-frame clones and lacks some. Among about 120,000 clones listed, almost 95% were seen once. Sequencing input: PBMCs. The source of these receptors is a man older than 75 with head and neck cancer.

The chain recombines TRBV28 with TRBJ1-2; no firm D call. The germline V gene has CDR1 MDHEN and CDR2 SYDVKM. The V end lost 4 bases, the J end lost 2 bases, and 11 bases lay between the germline ends. The CDR3 is 14 residues long. CDR3 in DNA: TGTGCCAGCAGTTCTGGACTCCTAAACTATGGCTACACCTTC. Translation: CASSSGLLNYGYTF.

V usage is TRBV9 and J usage is TRBJ1-2, with D possibly being TRBD1 (5 bases). CDR3 length: 13 residues. Germline V gene data show CDR1 as SGDLS and CDR2 as YYNGEE. V shed 4 bases and J shed 2 bases, with 9 bases lying between them. This CDR3 reads CASSPGGNYGYTF. Here the CDR3 DNA reads TGTGCCAGCAGCCCCGGGGGGAACTATGGCTACACCTTC.

The chain uses TRBV5-5 and TRBJ2-3; D gene ambiguous. Germline loops: CDR1 SGHKS, CDR2 YYEKEE (reference sequence). Trimming took off 2 bases at V and 6 bases at J, with 7 bases between the two ends. This CDR3 has 12 residues. The CDR3 DNA sequence: TGTGCCAGCAGCTTAAGGTTCGATACGCAGTATTTT. Its protein is CASSLRFDTQYF.

The chain has TRBV27 and TRBJ2-1; D remains ambiguous. Germline CDR1 reads MNHEY; CDR2 reads SMNVEV (reference sequence). The V and J ends lost 6 bases and 0 bases respectively, with 9 bases between them. The CDR3 totals 14 residues. As DNA, the CDR3 is TGTGCCAGCAGCCCTCAGAGCTCCTACAATGAGCAGTTCTTC. It encodes CASSPQSSYNEQFF.

The chain joins TRBV5-4 to TRBJ2-2, with 11 bases fitting TRBD2. The V gene's germline CDR1 is SGHNT and CDR2 YYREEE (reference sequence). The junction had 4 bases not matched to a gene; V was cut back by 3 bases and J by 3 bases. CDR3 length equals 16 residues. CDR3 bases: TGTGCCAGCAGCTCACTAGCGGGGGTCCACACCGGGGAGCTGTTTTTT. Protein sequence: CASSSLAGVHTGELFF.

The chain employs TRBV19 and TRBJ2-1; D is tentatively TRBD1 or TRBD2 (5 bases each). This CDR3 contains 14 residues. Germline V gives CDR1 LNHDA, CDR2 SQIVND (reference sequence). The V end lost 5 bases, the J end lost 9 bases, and 17 bases lay between the germline ends. CDR3 protein: CASSGMGLASEQFF. The CDR3 DNA reads as TGTGCCAGTAGTGGGATGGGGCTAGCAAGTGAGCAGTTCTTC.

This clone was counted a single time. This chain uses TRBV18 with TRBJ2-5, with D uncertain. V was trimmed by 2 bases and J by 4 bases, leaving 5 bases between them. The V gene's germline CDR1 is KGHSH and CDR2 LQKENI. The CDR3 contains 12 residues. CDR3 loop: CASSPAIETQYF. CDR3 sequence (DNA): TGTGCCAGCTCACCAGCGATAGAGACCCAGTACTTC. Based on the CDR3 plus reference TRBV18 and TRBJ2-5, the full variable domain is NAGVMQNPRHLVRRRGQEARLRCSPMKGHSHVYWYRQLPEEGLKFMVYLQKENIIDESGMPKERFSAEFPKEGPSILRIQQVVRGDSAAYFCASSPAIETQYFGPGTRLLVL.

The J gene is TRBJ2-7, the V gene TRBV5-6, with TRBD2 identical over 8 bases. Per germline, CDR1 SGHDT and CDR2 YYEEEE. Trimming cost V 2 bases and J 6 bases; bases outside gene matches: 1. The CDR3 loop spans 12 amino acids. CDR3 amino acids: CASSLSGSEQYF. The DNA of the CDR3 is TGTGCCAGCAGCTTAAGCGGGAGCGAGCAGTACTTC.

The chain uses TRBV5-4 and TRBJ2-1; 12 nucleotides agree with TRBD1. The CDR3 is made up of 15 amino acids. J was trimmed by 7 bases and V by 2 bases; bases with no gene match: 4. Germline V gene sequence: CDR1 SGHNT, CDR2 YYREEE (reference sequence). The CDR3 nucleotides read TGTGCCAGCAGCTTAGGGACAGGGGGCCCTAATGAGCAGTTCTTC. Its translation: CASSLGTGGPNEQFF. The variable domain in full, with the rest retrieved from reference TRBV5-4 and TRBJ2-1, is ETGVTQSPTHLIKTRGQQVTLRCSSQSGHNTVSWYQQALGQGPQFIFQYYREEENGRGNFPPRFSGLQFPNYSSELNVNALELDDSALYLCASSLGTGGPNEQFFGPGTRLTVL.

The gene calls are TRBV19 and TRBJ2-1, with TRBD2 identical over 10 bases. From germline, CDR1 is LNHDA and CDR2 SQIVND (reference sequence). V lost 4 bases and J lost 2; bases outside the gene matches: 2. The CDR3 has 15 residues. This CDR3 reads CASSRTSGAYNEQFF. CDR3 coding DNA: TGTGCCAGTAGTAGAACTAGCGGGGCCTACAATGAGCAGTTCTTC.

This clone was counted once. The chain links TRBV5-1 to TRBJ2-3; the D is unclear. Between the trimmed V and J ends, which lost 1 base and 0 bases, there was a span of 9 bases. The CDR3 has 15 amino acids. Per germline, CDR1 SGHRS and CDR2 YFSETQ. The CDR3 coding sequence is TGCGCCAGCAGCTTGTTTAGACCTAGCACAGATACGCAGTATTTT. It encodes CASSLFRPSTDTQYF.

The J gene is TRBJ2-5, the V gene TRBV3-1 (or the pseudogene TRBV3-2); a weak D match, TRBD2 (6 bases). The CDR3 contains 16 residues. Germline V CDR1 and CDR2: LGHDT, YNNKEL (reference sequence). V was pared by 2 bases and J by 2 bases, with 15 bases between. The CDR3 spells CASSQKWSGWQETQYF. As DNA, the CDR3 is TGTGCCAGCAGCCAAAAGTGGAGCGGGTGGCAAGAGACCCAGTACTTC.

The chain couples TRBV18 to TRBJ2-3, with D perhaps TRBD2 (7 bases). The CDR3 consists of 15 residues. The V gene's germline CDR1 is KGHSH and CDR2 LQKENI. The V gene lost 4 bases and the J gene lost 5 bases, with 16 bases spanning the gap. CDR3: CASSLAPGGGDTQYF. The CDR3 DNA reads as TGTGCCAGCTCACTTGCGCCGGGGGGCGGAGATACGCAGTATTTT.

This clone was seen just once. The chain carries TRBV10-3 and TRBJ1-2, with 9 bases matching TRBD1. V shed 6 bases, J shed 8 bases, and the junction held 4 bases outside the gene matches. This CDR3 contains 12 residues. Germline CDR1 ENHRY, CDR2 SYGVKD. CDR3 residues: CAIRDRGRGYTF. As DNA, the CDR3 is TGTGCCATCAGGGACAGGGGAAGAGGCTACACCTTC.

This chain joins TRBV5-4 and TRBJ2-1, with a possible D match to TRBD2 (6 bases). The CDR3 has 16 residues. Germline-derived CDR1 and CDR2 are SGHNT and YYREEE (reference sequence). V was clipped by 4 bases and J by 0 bases, with 14 bases between them. CDR3 in amino acids: CASSPLRGSSYNEQFF. CDR3 in DNA: TGTGCCAGCAGCCCGCTGCGGGGTAGCTCCTACAATGAGCAGTTCTTC.

The chain employs TRBV3-1 (or the pseudogene TRBV3-2) and TRBJ1-4; D not resolved. CDR3 length: 17 residues. The V end was cut by 0 bases, the J end by 7 bases, with 18 bases between. Germline CDR1 and CDR2: LGHDT and YNNKEL (reference sequence). CDR3 sequence (DNA): TGTGCCAGCAGCCAAGAGATCGGTATAGTGAATAGTGAAAAACTGTTTTTT. It specifies CASSQEIGIVNSEKLFF.

The chain joins TRBV14 to TRBJ2-7; D might be TRBD1 (6 bases). The germline V gene has CDR1 SGHDN and CDR2 FVKESK. V was cut by 0 bases and J by 0 bases, with 12 bases left in between. CDR3 size: 16 residues. The chain's CDR3 is CASSQDARGGSYEQYF. CDR3 DNA sequence: TGTGCCAGCAGCCAAGATGCCCGAGGGGGCTCCTACGAGCAGTACTTC.

The chain joins TRBV7-8 to TRBJ1-2; 7 nucleotides match TRBD1. Per the germline V gene, CDR1 is SGHVS and CDR2 is FQNEAQ. There are 16 residues in the CDR3. With V trimmed by 5 bases and J by 9 bases, 18 bases remained unmatched. CDR3: CASSRATPGQRHSYTF. CDR3 bases: TGTGCCAGCAGCCGAGCTACCCCGGGACAGCGTCATAGCTACACCTTC.

The rearrangement joins TRBV6-5 to TRBJ1-3, with D tentatively TRBD1 (5 bases). Germline CDR1 is MNHEY and CDR2 is SVGAGI. V lost 0 bases, J lost 4 bases, and 13 bases lay in between. There are 16 residues in the CDR3. CDR3 residues: CASSYSRAGQGNTIYF. Here the CDR3 DNA reads TGTGCCAGCAGTTACTCTCGGGCAGGGCAGGGAAACACCATATATTTT.

This clone came up once. The rearrangement uses TRBV18 and TRBJ2-7; D is ambiguous. The V end lost 4 bases, the J end lost 0 bases, and 4 bases lay between the germline ends. The CDR3 loop spans 12 amino acids. Germline-derived CDR1 and CDR2 are KGHSH and LQKENI. CDR3 nucleotide sequence: TGTGCCAGCTCACTCTCCTCCTACGAGCAGTACTTC. Translated, it gives CASSLSSYEQYF.

This chain's CDR3 is CASSSSPLETQYF. The DNA for the CDR3 is TGTGCCAGCAGTTCCTCCCCCCTGGAGACCCAGTACTTC. The chain uses TRBV25-1 and TRBJ2-5; D uncertain. The CDR3 is made up of 13 amino acids. CDR1 and CDR2 (germline): MGHDK, SYGVNS. V gave up 5 bases and J gave up 5 bases, with 12 bases separating them.

This chain joins TRBV5-1 and TRBJ2-2; D gene uncertain. The CDR3 loop spans 14 amino acids. Germline V gene lookup returns CDR1 SGHRS and CDR2 YFSETQ. Trimming took off 0 bases at V and 6 bases at J, with 9 bases between the two ends. The CDR3 loop reads CASSLDGSAGELFF. The CDR3 nucleotides read TGCGCCAGCAGCTTGGATGGGTCCGCCGGGGAGCTGTTTTTT.

The CDR3 here is CASSVAPGGGGTGELFF. In DNA form, the CDR3 reads TGTGCCAGCAGCGTAGCCCCGGGAGGTGGAGGGACCGGGGAGCTGTTTTTT. This sequence joins TRBV9 and TRBJ2-2; 7 nucleotides line up with TRBD2. The CDR3 totals 17 residues. V dropped 0 bases and J dropped 5; count of bases not matched to a gene: 10. Germline CDR1 and CDR2: SGDLS and YYNGEE.

This chain joins TRBV19 and TRBJ2-5, with D unresolved. This CDR3 region has 12 residues. V lost 5 bases, J lost 5 bases, and 9 bases lay in between. From germline, CDR1 is LNHDA and CDR2 SQIVND (reference sequence). The CDR3 DNA reads as TGTGCCAGTAGTGTCTTAGGGGAGACCCAGTACTTC. Its translation is CASSVLGETQYF.

The chain links TRBV5-5 to TRBJ1-4, with 9 bases identical to TRBD1. After removal of 3 bases from V and 8 bases from J, the junction contained 5 bases not matched to a gene. The CDR3 is 14 amino acids. Germline CDR1 reads SGHKS; CDR2 reads YYEKEE (reference sequence). CDR3 protein: CASSSLGQGEKLFF. CDR3 coding DNA: TGTGCCAGCAGCTCTTTGGGACAGGGCGAAAAACTGTTTTTT.

This chain links TRBV6-4 with TRBJ2-7, with a weak D call TRBD1 (6 bases). CDR3 size: 15 residues. Germline V gives CDR1 MRHNA, CDR2 SNTAGT. The germline V and J ends were trimmed by 6 bases and 2 bases, with 17 bases remaining between them. The DNA of the CDR3 is TGTGCCAGCAGGGCGAAGAGGTGGACAGCCTACGAGCAGTACTTC. Translating gives CASRAKRWTAYEQYF.

The rearrangement links TRBV9 to TRBJ1-4; D remains unclear. V gave up 0 bases and J gave up 4 bases, with 7 bases separating them. CDR3 length: 14 amino acids. Germline V gene lookup returns CDR1 SGDLS and CDR2 YYNGEE. Here the CDR3 DNA reads TGTGCCAGCAGCGTAGCCCCCTTTAATGAAAAACTGTTTTTT. It is translated as CASSVAPFNEKLFF.

This clone was found once. This chain links TRBV4-1 with TRBJ1-2; a weak D match, TRBD1 (5 bases). Trimming stripped 1 base from V and 5 bases from J, with 14 bases between. The CDR3 is 15 residues long. Germline V CDR1 and CDR2: MGHRA, YSYEKL. The CDR3 DNA reads TGCGCCAGCAGCCAAGGCGGCGGGGGGAAATATGGCTACACCTTC. Translated: CASSQGGGGKYGYTF.

This chain uses TRBV5-6 with TRBJ2-1; D is ambiguous. Germline loops: CDR1 SGHDT, CDR2 YYEEEE. This CDR3 contains 12 residues. V lost 3 bases to trimming and J lost 5 bases, with 6 bases between them. For the CDR3, the DNA is TGTGCCAGCAGCTACGGCGACAATGAGCAGTTCTTC. This encodes CASSYGDNEQFF.

This chain uses TRBV19 with TRBJ1-5, with D unclear. This CDR3 has 14 amino acids. V shed 8 bases and J shed 0 bases, with 11 bases lying between them. Germline loops: CDR1 LNHDA, CDR2 SQIVND (reference sequence). CDR3 residues: CASSGSYSNQPQHF. The CDR3, as DNA: TGTGCCAGTTCGGGGAGTTATAGCAATCAGCCCCAGCATTTT.

This clone was counted a single time. The rearrangement uses TRBV7-9 and TRBJ1-5; the match to TRBD1 covers 9 bases. Trimming at V came to 5 bases and at J to 5 bases, leaving 4 bases not matched to a gene. The CDR3 consists of 14 residues. Germline lookup yields CDR1 SEHNR and CDR2 FQNEAQ (reference sequence). CDR3 coding DNA: TGTGCCAGCAGCAGCCGACAGGGGGATCAGCCCCAGCATTTT. It translates to CASSSRQGDQPQHF.